This T cell receptor (beta chain) was captured by sequencing in a study of blood T cell repertoires in COVID-19. Study information: COVID-19 samples from acute and convalescent phases originated in the United States, Italy and Spain. T cells, B-cell-depleted T cells, or PBMCs provided the cDNA or gDNA that served as material.

This table comes from immunoSEQ multiplex PCR, and its TCRdb copy is limited to in-frame clones, with some not included. The sample lists 260,000 or so clones, around 88% seen once, with around 5.4% in the top ten. CDR1 is SGHRS, CDR2 YFSETQ, per germline. The V and J ends lost 3 bases and 7 bases, in that order; junction bases with no gene match: 6. The CDR3 contains 16 residues. The clonotype originates from a man aged 80 or over with acute or convalescent COVID-19. Material: peripheral blood. The rearrangement links TRBV5-1 to TRBJ1-6, with TRBD1 matching 11 bases. Here the CDR3 reads CASSSTGTGGNSPLHF. CDR3 in DNA: TGCGCCAGCAGCTCAACCGGGACAGGGGGGAATTCACCCCTCCACTTT.